This TCR beta chain was captured by sequencing in a study of cytomegalovirus exposure and HLA in healthy donors. Study overall: A prior analysis found roughly 110 million unique TCR beta sequences from approximately 190 million T cells. Notes on the study in general: Confirmation was obtained in vitro that three CMV-associated chains are specific for CMV antigens.

PCR used 60 Vbeta primers and 13 Jbeta primers. Clones were read by immunoSEQ multiplex PCR, and TCRdb kept only the in-frame ones, dropping some. The sample carries over 130,000 clones, around 78% recorded once. Concerning this clone itself: Its antigen is unknown.

Per germline, CDR1 ENHRY and CDR2 SYGVKD. The germline V and J ends were trimmed by 10 bases and 4 bases, with 11 bases remaining between them. The CDR3 length is 12 residues. Specimen: PBMCs. The chain combines TRBV10-3 with TRBJ2-1; D uncertain. The TCR originated in a woman in her forties in good health and CMV-seropositive. For the CDR3, the DNA is TGTGCCACGCCTAAGATGTACAATGAGCAGTTCTTC. This codes for CATPKMYNEQFF.